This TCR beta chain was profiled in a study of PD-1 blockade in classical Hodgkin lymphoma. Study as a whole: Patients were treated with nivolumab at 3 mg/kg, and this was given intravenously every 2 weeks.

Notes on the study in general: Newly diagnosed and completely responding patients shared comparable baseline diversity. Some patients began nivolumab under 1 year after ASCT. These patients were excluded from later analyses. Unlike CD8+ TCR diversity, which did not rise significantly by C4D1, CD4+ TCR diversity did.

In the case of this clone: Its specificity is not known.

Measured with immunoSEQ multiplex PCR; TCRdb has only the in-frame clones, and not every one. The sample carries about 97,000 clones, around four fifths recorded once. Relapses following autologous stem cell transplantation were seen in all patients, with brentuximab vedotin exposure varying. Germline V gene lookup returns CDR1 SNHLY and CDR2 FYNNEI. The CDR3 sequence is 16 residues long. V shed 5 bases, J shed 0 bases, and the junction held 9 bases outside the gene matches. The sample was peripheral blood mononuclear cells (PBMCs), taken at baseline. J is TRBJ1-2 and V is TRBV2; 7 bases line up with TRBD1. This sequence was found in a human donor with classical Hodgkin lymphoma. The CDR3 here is CASSLLRTGPNYGYTF. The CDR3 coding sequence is TGTGCCAGCAGTCTGCTACGGACAGGCCCTAACTATGGCTACACCTTC.